This is a list of T cell receptor beta chains from one sample in a study of blood T cell repertoires in COVID-19. Some clones are missing from TCRdb's copy, which holds only in-frame ones; the method was immunoSEQ multiplex PCR. This table has 50,000 to 65,000 clones, 65% to 85% appearing once. The sequencing input was peripheral blood. Receptor source: a human donor in a cohort sampled during active COVID-19. The CDR3 runs from the conserved cysteine through the conserved F or W. The D gene is left open where the match is weak. Expanded clones get a size class; other rows say once, few or many, or leave the size out.

>.|.|TRBJ1-1|TRBV29-1
CSVVRVQETEAFF
TGCAGCGTCGTCAGGGTGCAGGAGACTGAAGCTTTCTTT
>.|TRBD2|TRBJ2-3|TRBV28
CASSWLAGAETQYF
TGTGCCAGCAGTTGGCTAGCGGGGGCGGAAACGCAGTATTTT
>.|.|TRBJ1-6|TRBV18
CASSLSTGISPLHF
TGTGCCAGCTCACTTTCTACAGGGATTTCACCCCTCCACTTT
>few|TRBD1|TRBJ1-1|TRBV3-1/TRBV3-2
CASSRSPGGFEAFF
TGTGCCAGCAGCCGATCGCCAGGGGGATTTGAAGCTTTCTTT
>.|.|TRBJ1-2|TRBV11-2
CASRNSREGYTF
TGTGCCAGCAGAAACAGTCGAGAGGGCTACACCTTC
>few|TRBD1|TRBJ1-2|TRBV15
CATSRDKGGGYGYTF
TGTGCCACCAGCAGAGATAAAGGGGGCGGCTATGGCTACACCTTC
>few|TRBD2|TRBJ2-4|TRBV28
CASSLNWLAGAYKNIQYF
TGTGCCAGCAGTTTAAATTGGCTAGCGGGGGCATACAAAAACATTCAGTACTTC
>few|.|TRBJ1-2|TRBV29-1
CSVPMGAGYGYTF
TGCAGCGTTCCTATGGGGGCAGGGTATGGCTACACCTTC
>.|.|TRBJ1-5|TRBV12-3/TRBV12-4
CASSGQYNQPQHF
TGTGCCAGCAGTGGACAGTACAATCAGCCCCAGCATTTT
>.|.|TRBJ1-1|TRBV7-9
CASHSGMNTEAFF
TGTGCCAGCCACTCGGGGATGAACACTGAAGCTTTCTTT
>.|.|TRBJ1-1|TRBV5-1
CASSSRTDILNTEAFF
TGCGCCAGCAGCTCGAGGACGGACATTCTGAACACTGAAGCTTTCTTT
>few|TRBD1|TRBJ1-3|TRBV7-6
CASLGTVDSGNTIYF
TGTGCCAGCTTGGGGACAGTGGACTCTGGAAACACCATATATTTT
>.|TRBD1|TRBJ1-2|TRBV4-1
CASSQEGMTGARYGYTF
TGCGCCAGCAGCCAAGAGGGGATGACAGGGGCGAGGTATGGCTACACCTTC
>.|.|TRBJ1-3|TRBV7-9
CASSFVENTIYF
TGTGCCAGCAGCTTTGTAGAAAACACCATATATTTT
>.|TRBD2|TRBJ2-1|TRBV4-1
CASSRKSPGLAGEREQFF
TGCGCCAGCAGCCGAAAAAGCCCGGGACTAGCGGGAGAACGGGAGCAGTTCTTC